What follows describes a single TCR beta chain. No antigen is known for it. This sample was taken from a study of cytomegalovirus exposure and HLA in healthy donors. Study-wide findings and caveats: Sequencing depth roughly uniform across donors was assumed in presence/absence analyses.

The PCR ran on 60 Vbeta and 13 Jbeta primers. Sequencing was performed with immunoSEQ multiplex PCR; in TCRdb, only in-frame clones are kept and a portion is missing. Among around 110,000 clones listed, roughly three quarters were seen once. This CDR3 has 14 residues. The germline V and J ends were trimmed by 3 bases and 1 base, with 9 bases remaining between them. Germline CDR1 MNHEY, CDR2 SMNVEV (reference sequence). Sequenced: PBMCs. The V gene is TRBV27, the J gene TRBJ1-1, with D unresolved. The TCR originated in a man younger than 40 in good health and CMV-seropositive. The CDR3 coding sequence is TGTGCCAGCAGTTTCGGCAGCGGGAACACTGAAGCTTTCTTT. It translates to CASSFGSGNTEAFF.